This T cell receptor (beta chain) stems from a study of cytomegalovirus exposure and HLA in healthy donors. General study points: Associated with cytomegalovirus, according to the listing, were 150 to 200 TCR beta chains.

The germline V gene encodes CDR1 SNHLY and CDR2 FYNNEI. This CDR3 spans 15 amino acids. V lost 2 bases to trimming and J lost 5 bases, with 12 bases between them. As concerns this clone: Its antigen remains unknown.

The PCR ran on 60 Vbeta and 13 Jbeta primers. Assay used: immunoSEQ multiplex PCR; TCRdb lists only in-frame clones, some missing. The sample shows under 200,000 clones, 75% of them seen only once. The chain couples TRBV2 to TRBJ2-2; D unresolved. The sample taken for sequencing was PBMCs. This clonotype originated in a woman in her forties in good health and CMV-seropositive. The CDR3 loop reads CASSEFGDETGELFF. CDR3 DNA: TGTGCCAGCAGTGAATTCGGAGACGAAACCGGGGAGCTGTTTTTT. The full variable domain, completed using reference TRBV2 and TRBJ2-2, is EPEVTQTPSHQVTQMGQEVILRCVPISNHLYFYWYRQILGQKVEFLVSFYNNEISEKSEIFDDQFSVERPDGSNFTLKIRSTKLEDSAMYFCASSEFGDETGELFFGEGSRLTVL.